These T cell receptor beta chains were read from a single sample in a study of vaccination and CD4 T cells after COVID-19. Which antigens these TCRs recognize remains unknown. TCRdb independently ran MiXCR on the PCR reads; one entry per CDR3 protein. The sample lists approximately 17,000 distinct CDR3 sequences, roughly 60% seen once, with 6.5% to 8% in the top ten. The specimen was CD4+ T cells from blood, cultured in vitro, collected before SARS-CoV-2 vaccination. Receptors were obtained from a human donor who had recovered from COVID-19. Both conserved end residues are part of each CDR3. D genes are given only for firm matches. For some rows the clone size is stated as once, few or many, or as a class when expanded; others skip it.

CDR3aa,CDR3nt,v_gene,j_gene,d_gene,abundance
CATSPPRRTGELFF,TGTGCCACCAGCCCGCCGAGACGCACCGGGGAGCTGTTTTTT,TRBV15,TRBJ2-2,NA,few
CSVASGRSGDTQYF,TGCAGCGTAGCTAGCGGGAGGTCGGGGGATACGCAGTATTTT,TRBV29-1,TRBJ2-3,TRBD2,NA
CSARRIGLAGARETQYF,TGCAGTGCTAGACGAATAGGACTAGCGGGAGCTCGTGAGACCCAGTACTTC,TRBV20-1,TRBJ2-5,TRBD2,NA
CASTRGLYDGQPQHF,TGTGCCAGCACACGTGGGTTATACGACGGTCAGCCCCAGCATTTT,TRBV7-2,TRBJ1-5,NA,few
CASSPPGAGGQETQYF,TGTGCCAGCAGCCCTCCGGGGGCGGGAGGGCAAGAGACCCAGTACTTC,TRBV11-1,TRBJ2-5,TRBD2,NA
CATPNPRNFSNEQFF,TGTGCCACGCCAAATCCTAGGAACTTCTCCAATGAGCAGTTCTTC,TRBV24-1,TRBJ2-1,NA,NA
CASSEIGTLTYEQYF,TGTGCCAGCAGTGAGATCGGGACACTAACCTACGAGCAGTACTTC,TRBV28,TRBJ2-7,NA,NA
CSASAGDKNIQYF,TGCAGTGCTAGCGCGGGGGACAAAAACATTCAGTACTTC,TRBV20-1,TRBJ2-4,TRBD2,NA
CASNAAGSEETQYF,TGTGCCAGTAATGCAGCGGGATCAGAAGAGACCCAGTACTTC,TRBV19,TRBJ2-5,TRBD2,NA
CASSQGAGVSTDTQYF,TGCGCCAGCAGCCAGGGAGCGGGAGTTAGCACAGATACGCAGTATTTT,TRBV4-1,TRBJ2-3,TRBD2,NA
CSARDGAAGGPDTQYF,TGCAGTGCTAGAGATGGGGCAGCGGGAGGGCCCGATACGCAGTATTTT,TRBV20-1,TRBJ2-3,TRBD2,few
CASSLGFSSQETQYF,TGTGCCAGCAGTTTAGGTTTTAGTAGTCAAGAGACCCAGTACTTC,TRBV12-3/TRBV12-4,TRBJ2-5,NA,NA
CASSFFPRTYGYTF,TGTGCCAGCAGTTTCTTCCCCAGGACCTATGGCTACACCTTC,TRBV28,TRBJ1-2,NA,NA
CSVSDRKGPQHF,TGCAGTGTTAGTGACAGGAAGGGGCCCCAGCATTTT,TRBV20-1,TRBJ1-5,NA,few
CASRGQGDSPLHF,TGTGCCAGCAGGGGACAGGGGGATTCACCCCTCCACTTT,TRBV28,TRBJ1-6,TRBD1,NA
CASSVVSFGTAGNTIYF,TGTGCCAGCAGTGTTGTTAGCTTCGGGACAGCTGGAAACACCATATATTTT,TRBV6-1,TRBJ1-3,TRBD1,NA
CSAAGPPEYEQYF,TGCAGTGCCGCCGGGCCCCCCGAGTACGAGCAGTACTTC,TRBV20-1,TRBJ2-7,NA,NA
CASSLRTTGETQYF,TGTGCCAGCAGCTTACGCACCACCGGGGAGACCCAGTACTTC,TRBV7-9,TRBJ2-5,NA,few
CASKVGPGDSPLHF,TGTGCCAGCAAGGTCGGGCCGGGGGATTCACCCCTCCACTTT,TRBV7-6,TRBJ1-6,NA,NA
CSTRDGQGDFNEQFF,TGCAGTACTAGAGACGGACAGGGGGATTTCAATGAGCAGTTCTTC,TRBV20-1,TRBJ2-1,TRBD1,NA
CASRTDSTGFETQYF,TGTGCCAGCAGGACGGACTCTACCGGGTTCGAGACCCAGTACTTC,TRBV2,TRBJ2-5,NA,NA
CSAREGVFGTGELFF,TGCAGTGCTAGAGAGGGGGTTTTTGGCACCGGGGAGCTGTTTTTT,TRBV20-1,TRBJ2-2,NA,NA
CASSIQGAGTDTQYF,TGTGCCAGTAGTATACAGGGGGCTGGCACAGATACGCAGTATTTT,TRBV19,TRBJ2-3,TRBD1,NA
CSVPGLNLNTEAFF,TGCAGTGTCCCGGGACTCAATCTGAACACTGAAGCTTTCTTT,TRBV20-1,TRBJ1-1,NA,NA
CSASGRGPEKLFF,TGCAGTGCTAGCGGCAGGGGGCCTGAAAAACTGTTTTTT,TRBV20-1,TRBJ1-4,TRBD1,NA
CASSFGQGQETQYF,TGTGCCAGCAGCTTCGGACAGGGTCAAGAGACCCAGTACTTC,TRBV7-7,TRBJ2-5,TRBD1,few
CASSPTGGNEQFF,TGTGCCAGCAGCCCTACAGGGGGCAATGAGCAGTTCTTC,TRBV7-9,TRBJ2-1,TRBD1,NA
CAISESMVGRGRLYEQYF,TGTGCCATCAGTGAGTCAATGGTAGGGCGGGGACGCCTATACGAGCAGTACTTC,TRBV10-3,TRBJ2-7,NA,NA
CAWTIQGAYSPLHF,TGTGCCTGGACAATCCAAGGGGCCTATTCACCCCTCCACTTT,TRBV30,TRBJ1-6,NA,large
CSAEDYPSSYEQYF,TGCAGTGCGGAAGACTATCCGAGCTCCTACGAGCAGTACTTC,TRBV20-1,TRBJ2-7,NA,NA
CSASDRGRGDTIYF,TGCAGTGCGAGCGACAGGGGGCGCGGGGACACCATATATTTT,TRBV20-1,TRBJ1-3,TRBD1,NA
CSARDQGSGYEQYF,TGCAGTGCTAGAGATCAGGGTAGCGGCTACGAGCAGTACTTC,TRBV20-1,TRBJ2-7,NA,NA